This is a list of T cell receptor beta chains from one sample in a study of cytomegalovirus exposure and HLA in healthy donors. Method: immunoSEQ multiplex PCR; TCRdb's copy keeps in-frame clones and lacks some. This table holds about 130,000 clones, 80% found once. The sequencing input was PBMCs. Every receptor here comes from a man aged 40-49 years in good health and CMV-seronegative. Each CDR3 is given with its conserved first and last residue. Each record gives: D gene, V gene, J gene, clone size, CDR3 DNA, CDR3 protein. D genes are given only for firm matches. Clone size is not always given. Where it is, it says once, few, many or a class for expanded clones.

D: NA
V: TRBV5-5
J: TRBJ2-7
size: NA
DNA: TGTGCCAGCAGCCCCCAGGGGGGCTCCTACGAGCAGTACTTC
CDR3: CASSPQGGSYEQYF

D: TRBD1
V: TRBV5-5
J: TRBJ2-7
size: NA
DNA: TGTGCCAGCAGCTTGTCATTGGGACAGCCTCGGACCCTCTCCTACGAGCAGTACTTC
CDR3: CASSLSLGQPRTLSYEQYF

D: NA
V: TRBV6-6
J: TRBJ1-5
size: NA
DNA: TGTGCCAGCAGTTACCTCCCTACAGCTGAAGGGCCCCAGCATTTT
CDR3: CASSYLPTAEGPQHF

D: NA
V: TRBV29-1
J: TRBJ1-1
size: few
DNA: TGCAGCGGGAGGGGGAACACTGAAGCTTTCTTT
CDR3: CSGRGNTEAFF

D: NA
V: TRBV10-3
J: TRBJ1-5
size: NA
DNA: TGTGCCATCAGTCGAGACAGCAACAATCAGCCCCAGCATTTT
CDR3: CAISRDSNNQPQHF

D: NA
V: TRBV7-2
J: TRBJ2-7
size: NA
DNA: TGTGCCAGCAGTCCCTATGTGGGGGGCGAGCAGTACTTC
CDR3: CASSPYVGGEQYF

D: TRBD1
V: TRBV7-9
J: TRBJ1-2
size: NA
DNA: TGTGCCAGCAGCCAACATTACGGACAGGGGGCCGTGGGCTACACCTTC
CDR3: CASSQHYGQGAVGYTF

D: NA
V: TRBV6-6
J: TRBJ1-3
size: NA
DNA: TGTGCCAGCAGTTACTCGTCAGTCTCTGGAAACACCATATATTTT
CDR3: CASSYSSVSGNTIYF

D: TRBD1
V: TRBV7-9
J: TRBJ2-1
size: NA
DNA: TGTGCCAGCAGCTCGAGGCGGGGGACAGGGTTGGGTGAGCAGTTCTTC
CDR3: CASSSRRGTGLGEQFF

D: TRBD1
V: TRBV28
J: TRBJ1-4
size: NA
DNA: TGTGCCAGCAGACCCGGGACAGCCCTGCGGGAAAAACTGTTTTTT
CDR3: CASRPGTALREKLFF

D: TRBD1
V: TRBV14
J: TRBJ1-2
size: NA
DNA: TGTGCCAGCGGACCCGGACAGGCGACAGTTGACTATGGCTACACCTTC
CDR3: CASGPGQATVDYGYTF

D: TRBD2
V: TRBV27
J: TRBJ2-1
size: few
DNA: TGTGCCAGCAGTTCGGGACTAGCTGGGTCCAATGAGCAGTTCTTC
CDR3: CASSSGLAGSNEQFF

D: TRBD1
V: TRBV11-2
J: TRBJ1-1
size: NA
DNA: TGTGCCAGCAGCTTAGACCGATGGACAGGGGACACTGAAGCTTTCTTT
CDR3: CASSLDRWTGDTEAFF

D: NA
V: TRBV6-6
J: TRBJ2-6
size: few
DNA: TGTGCCAGCAGCACTAACCCTGGGGCCAACGTCCTGACTTTC
CDR3: CASSTNPGANVLTF

D: NA
V: TRBV6-5
J: TRBJ1-5
size: NA
DNA: TGTGCCAGCAGTTACTCGGGGCATCAGCCCCAGCATTTT
CDR3: CASSYSGHQPQHF

D: NA
V: TRBV18
J: TRBJ2-5
size: NA
DNA: TGTGCCAGCTCACCAGTGGAGGCAGAGACCCAGTACTTC
CDR3: CASSPVEAETQYF

D: NA
V: TRBV7-8
J: TRBJ1-2
size: NA
DNA: TGTGCCAGCAGCTTAGCGCGGGACGGGAACTATGGCTACACCTTC
CDR3: CASSLARDGNYGYTF

D: TRBD2
V: TRBV2
J: TRBJ2-2
size: NA
DNA: TGTGCCAGCAGTGATAGAGCGGGGGTAGTCGGGGAGCTGTTTTTT
CDR3: CASSDRAGVVGELFF

D: TRBD1
V: TRBV28
J: TRBJ1-6
size: NA
DNA: TGTGCCAGCAGTGGACAGGGTCTCCCCCTCCACTTT
CDR3: CASSGQGLPLHF